A single sample is the source of the 31 T cell receptor beta chains below, sequenced in a study of shared clonotypes between healthy human individuals. Sequenced by immunoSEQ multiplex PCR; TCRdb stores in-frame clones only, minus some. The table shows around 2,000,000 clones, with approximately 95% occurring only once. Naive CD8 cells were CD45RO-negative, positively selected for CCR7, excluding terminally differentiated effector memory CD45RA+ cells. Sequencing used naive CD8+ T cells sorted from blood. The receptors here all came from a young man in good health.

The rearrangement uses TRBV30 and TRBJ1-1; a possible D gene is TRBD1 (6 bases). CDR3 length: 15 amino acids. Germline-derived CDR1 and CDR2 are GTSNPN and SVGIG (reference sequence). With 2 bases removed from V and 7 bases from J, the gap between germline ends came to 20 bases. The CDR3 sequence is CAWSRGADSFGEAFF. The CDR3 DNA reads as TGTGCCTGGAGTAGGGGGGCGGATTCCTTCGGTGAAGCTTTCTTT.

The rearrangement uses TRBV14 and TRBJ2-7, with TRBD1 matching over 9 bases. Germline-derived CDR1 and CDR2 are SGHDN and FVKESK. The CDR3 is made up of 15 amino acids. The junction had 11 bases not matched to a gene; V was cut back by 5 bases and J by 6 bases. The CDR3 nucleotides are TGTGCCAGCAGCTATCGGACAGGGGTCTCTGGCGAGCAGTACTTC. Translation gives CASSYRTGVSGEQYF.

This sequence joins TRBV5-4 and TRBJ1-2; D is ambiguous. Germline CDR1 SGHNT, CDR2 YYREEE (reference sequence). Deletions cut 2 bases from V and 6 bases from J, with 8 bases between. The CDR3 covers 12 residues. As DNA, the CDR3 is TGTGCCAGCAGCTTCGGTTGGGATGGCTACACCTTC. Translating it yields CASSFGWDGYTF.

The chain is built from TRBV7-9 and TRBJ2-1, with D perhaps TRBD2 (6 bases). Trimming took off 5 bases at V and 2 bases at J, with 16 bases between the two ends. Germline loops: CDR1 SEHNR, CDR2 FQNEAQ (reference sequence). There are 16 residues in the CDR3. The CDR3 sequence: CASSPDGGWTYNEQFF. The DNA of the CDR3 is TGTGCCAGCAGCCCCGACGGGGGTTGGACCTACAATGAGCAGTTCTTC.

The chain couples TRBV27 to TRBJ2-2; TRBD1 might be the D (6 bases). From germline, CDR1 is MNHEY and CDR2 SMNVEV (reference sequence). V was cut by 5 bases and J by 0 bases, with 16 bases left in between. The CDR3 spans 17 residues. CDR3 loop: CASSLYSRTANTGELFF. The CDR3 nucleotides read TGTGCCAGCAGTCTTTATAGTAGGACAGCGAACACCGGGGAGCTGTTTTTT.

The J gene is TRBJ1-2, the V gene TRBV10-3, with a weak D call TRBD1 (5 bases). The germline CDR1 and CDR2 sequences are ENHRY and SYGVKD. The CDR3 runs to 15 residues. Trimming stripped 1 base from V and 3 bases from J, with 12 bases between. CDR3 sequence: CAISEYGGPDYGYTF. For the CDR3, the DNA is TGTGCCATCAGTGAGTACGGGGGACCAGACTATGGCTACACCTTC.

This clone appeared once. V gene TRBV10-1 combines with J gene TRBJ2-3; D unresolved. This CDR3 has 13 amino acids. CDR1 WNHNN and CDR2 SYGVQD come from the germline V gene (reference sequence). V was shortened by 4 bases and J by 0 bases, with 5 bases between the two germline ends. The DNA for the CDR3 is TGCGCCAGCAGTGTTGGGAGCACAGATACGCAGTATTTT. It codes for CASSVGSTDTQYF.

The rearrangement joins TRBV9 to TRBJ1-2; D possibly corresponds to TRBD1 (6 bases). The CDR3 has 14 amino acids. V gave up 0 bases and J gave up 8 bases, with 14 bases separating them. Germline assignment: CDR1 SGDLS and CDR2 YYNGEE. The CDR3 protein is CASSVVTGPEGYTF. The CDR3 region has the DNA TGTGCCAGCAGCGTAGTGACAGGCCCAGAGGGCTACACCTTC.

The chain uses TRBV7-3 and TRBJ1-1; TRBD1 agrees at 7 bases. V gave up 5 bases and J gave up 4 bases; unmatched junction bases: 4. This CDR3 spans 13 amino acids. Germline assignment: CDR1 SGHTA and CDR2 FQGTGA. Here the CDR3 reads CASSPGGSTEAFF. In nucleotides, the CDR3 is TGTGCCAGCAGCCCAGGGGGGAGCACTGAAGCTTTCTTT.

CDR3 sequence (DNA): TGTGCCAGCAGCTTGGAGGCCTCAGGGTATGAGCAGTTCTTC. It specifies CASSLEASGYEQFF. V and J are TRBV5-6 and TRBJ2-1; a weak D match, TRBD1 (5 bases). V was pared by 0 bases and J by 8 bases, with 12 bases between. Germline CDR1 and CDR2: SGHDT and YYEEEE. The CDR3 spans 14 residues.

The CDR3 protein is CASSSNSGTRETQYF. The CDR3 nucleotides are TGTGCCAGCAGCTCAAATTCCGGGACACGAGAGACCCAGTACTTC. This chain links TRBV7-9 with TRBJ2-5, with TRBD1 as a possible D gene (6 bases). V was cut by 4 bases and J by 4 bases, with 16 bases left in between. CDR3 size: 15 residues. Germline V gene sequence: CDR1 SEHNR, CDR2 FQNEAQ (reference sequence).

The V gene is TRBV28, the J gene TRBJ2-3; 8 nucleotides line up with TRBD1. The CDR3 loop spans 17 amino acids. Germline loops: CDR1 MDHEN, CDR2 SYDVKM. The V and J ends lost 4 bases and 0 bases, in that order; junction bases with no gene match: 9. The CDR3 DNA reads TGTGCCAGCAGTTGCTGGGGGACAGGAACTAGCACAGATACGCAGTATTTT. It codes for CASSCWGTGTSTDTQYF.

J is TRBJ2-7 and V is TRBV5-6, with D perhaps TRBD1 (5 bases). The germline CDR1 and CDR2 sequences are SGHDT and YYEEEE. V was shortened by 4 bases and J by 3 bases, with 11 bases between the two germline ends. The CDR3 sequence is 13 residues long. The CDR3 DNA reads TGTGCCAGCAGCGCGTGGACACACTACGAGCAGTACTTC. Its translation: CASSAWTHYEQYF.

The genes are TRBV2 and TRBJ2-1, with 7 bases fitting TRBD1. CDR3 size: 13 residues. Germline CDR1 reads SNHLY; CDR2 reads FYNNEI. The ends lost 11 bases at V and 6 bases at J; junction bases unmatched: 10. The CDR3 loop reads CAGHRGEGNEQFF. In nucleotides, the CDR3 is TGTGCCGGACACAGGGGAGAGGGCAATGAGCAGTTCTTC.

The rearrangement links TRBV2 to TRBJ1-2; D perhaps matches TRBD1 (5 bases). Trimming left V 7 bases short and J 3 bases short, with 12 bases between. The CDR3 runs 13 residues. Germline CDR1 and CDR2: SNHLY and FYNNEI. The CDR3 region is CASKIQGDYGYTF. CDR3 in DNA: TGTGCCAGCAAGATCCAGGGTGACTATGGCTACACCTTC.

The rearrangement joins TRBV9 to TRBJ2-1, with a possible D match to TRBD2 (5 bases). The CDR3 sequence is 13 residues long. Germline CDR1 reads SGDLS; CDR2 reads YYNGEE. V dropped 3 bases and J dropped 3 bases, with 7 bases sitting between them. In DNA, the CDR3 is TGTGCCAGCAGCGACCGGGACTACAATGAGCAGTTCTTC. The encoded protein is CASSDRDYNEQFF.

Note on this clone: The sample holds other DNA sequences that translate to the same CDR3. This sequence joins TRBV30 and TRBJ2-1; D possibly uses TRBD1 or TRBD2 (5 bases each). Germline CDR1 and CDR2: GTSNPN and SVGIG (reference sequence). CDR3 size: 12 residues. Trimming shortened V by 0 bases and J by 8 bases, and 8 bases separated the two germline ends. The CDR3 DNA reads TGTGCCTGGAGTGTGATGGGGGATGAGCAGTTCTTC. Its protein is CAWSVMGDEQFF.

The chain has TRBV7-2 and TRBJ2-3; unclear D gene. The CDR3 extends over 13 amino acids. V dropped 2 bases and J dropped 4 bases, with 7 bases sitting between them. Germline V gene lookup returns CDR1 SGHTA and CDR2 FQGNSA. In DNA, the CDR3 is TGTGCCAGCAGCTTATCTACGGCAGATACGCAGTATTTT. It specifies CASSLSTADTQYF.

The chain is built from TRBV7-9 and TRBJ2-6; D is unclear. The CDR3 consists of 13 residues. Germline CDR1 reads SEHNR; CDR2 reads FQNEAQ (reference sequence). Trimming took 6 bases from V and 0 from J, leaving 3 bases between them. The CDR3 coding sequence is TGTGCCAGCAGGGACTCTGGGGCCAACGTCCTGACTTTC. It is translated as CASRDSGANVLTF.

The CDR3 bases are TGTGCCAGTAGAGTGGAGGGCAATGAGCAGTTCTTC. It codes for CASRVEGNEQFF. The rearrangement joins TRBV19 to TRBJ2-1, with a weak D call TRBD2 (6 bases). CDR1 and CDR2 from the germline V gene are LNHDA and SQIVND (reference sequence). V was pared by 6 bases and J by 6 bases, with 9 bases between. The CDR3 spans 12 residues.

This chain joins TRBV6-6 and TRBJ2-7, with D maybe TRBD1 (5 bases). This CDR3 region has 11 residues. V lost 8 bases, J lost 3 bases, and 8 bases lay in between. Germline assignment: CDR1 MNHNY and CDR2 SVGAGI (reference sequence). DNA of the CDR3: TGTGCCAGCGGGGCGAGCTACGAGCAGTACTTC. This gives the protein CASGASYEQYF.

The rearrangement links TRBV2 to TRBJ2-7, with 10 positions matching TRBD2. CDR1 SNHLY and CDR2 FYNNEI come from the germline V gene. The CDR3 totals 15 residues. Trimming at V came to 5 bases and at J to 2 bases, leaving 6 bases not matched to a gene. CDR3 nucleotide sequence: TGTGCCAGCAGTCTGGGACTAGCGCTAACCTACGAGCAGTACTTC. Translating gives CASSLGLALTYEQYF.

The CDR3 sequence: CASSQVGLAGGPRTGELFF. CDR3 DNA: TGCGCCAGCAGCCAAGTAGGACTAGCGGGAGGGCCAAGGACCGGGGAGCTGTTTTTT. The chain has TRBV4-1 and TRBJ2-2, with 15 bases lining up with TRBD2. Trimming removed 1 base from V and 5 bases from J; junction bases left unmatched: 8. The CDR3 consists of 19 residues. CDR1 and CDR2 (germline): MGHRA, YSYEKL.

The V and J genes are TRBV15 and TRBJ2-1; D uncertain. The V and J ends lost 5 bases and 1 base respectively, with 6 bases between them. The germline V gene encodes CDR1 LNHNV and CDR2 YYDKDF (reference sequence). The CDR3 runs to 13 residues. This CDR3 reads CATSLVSYNEQFF. The CDR3 DNA is TGTGCCACCAGCCTCGTATCCTACAATGAGCAGTTCTTC.

Remarks on this clone: This sample also contains other DNA sequences that code for the same CDR3. V gene TRBV30 combines with J gene TRBJ2-7; 7 positions agree with TRBD2. Germline loops: CDR1 GTSNPN, CDR2 SVGIG (reference sequence). CDR3 size: 12 residues. The V gene end was trimmed by 0 bases and the J gene end by 5 bases; junction bases not matched to a gene: 1. The CDR3 bases are TGTGCCTGGAGTGTAGCGGGACACGAGCAGTACTTC. This translates into CAWSVAGHEQYF.

V is TRBV5-8 and J is TRBJ2-7; 7 nucleotides match TRBD1. V lost 2 bases and J lost 3; bases outside the gene matches: 8. Germline V gene data show CDR1 as SGHTS and CDR2 as YDEGEE. The CDR3 totals 15 residues. CDR3 sequence: CASSFPKTGNYEQYF. The CDR3 bases are TGTGCCAGCAGCTTCCCCAAGACAGGGAACTACGAGCAGTACTTC.

In its sample, this clone was seen a few times. This sequence joins TRBV9 and TRBJ1-2; 8 bases match TRBD1. The CDR3 has 15 amino acids. The germline gives CDR1 SGDLS, CDR2 YYNGEE. V gave up 4 bases and J gave up 3 bases; unmatched junction bases: 8. Here the CDR3 DNA reads TGTGCCAGCAGCACAGGGACAGGAGGGGACTATGGCTACACCTTC. Its translation is CASSTGTGGDYGYTF. Together with reference TRBV9 and TRBJ1-2, the CDR3 gives the full variable domain: DSGVTQTPKHLITATGQRVTLRCSPRSGDLSVYWYQQSLDQGLQFLIQYYNGEERAKGNILERFSAQQFPDLHSELNLSSLELGDSALYFCASSTGTGGDYGYTFGSGTRLTVV.

The chain links TRBV7-9 to TRBJ2-7; TRBD1 agrees at 9 bases. J lost 5 bases, V lost 5 bases, and 10 bases had no gene match. CDR1 SEHNR and CDR2 FQNEAQ come from the germline V gene (reference sequence). This CDR3 has 15 residues. CDR3 in DNA: TGTGCCAGCAGCCCACCCATCGGACAGGGGAACGAGCAGTACTTC. As protein: CASSPPIGQGNEQYF.

V usage is TRBV4-1 and J usage is TRBJ1-1; no firm D call. The CDR3 spans 13 residues. Germline V gene data show CDR1 as MGHRA and CDR2 as YSYEKL. V dropped 5 bases and J dropped 3 bases, with 10 bases sitting between them. Written as DNA, the CDR3 is TGCGCCAGCAGCTCCGCTGGGGACACTGAAGCTTTCTTT. It is translated as CASSSAGDTEAFF.

This clone was seen only once. The chain is built from TRBV19 and TRBJ2-7, with TRBD2 identical over 15 bases. Germline CDR1 and CDR2: LNHDA and SQIVND (reference sequence). The CDR3 contains 17 residues. The V and J ends lost 8 bases and 2 bases, in that order; junction bases with no gene match: 10. The CDR3 coding sequence is TGTGCCAGTTCGGACGGGACTAGCGGGGGGTCGCCCTACGAGCAGTACTTC. Its translation is CASSDGTSGGSPYEQYF.

On this clone itself: Other DNA sequences of this sample code for an identical CDR3. The chain employs TRBV7-6 and TRBJ2-7; 10 bases line up with TRBD1. In germline, CDR1 is SGHVS, CDR2 FNYEAQ. The CDR3 has 14 residues. V lost 1 base and J lost 3; bases outside the gene matches: 0. CDR3 nucleotide sequence: TGTGCCAGCAGCTTAGGGGACAGGGGCTACGAGCAGTACTTC. This codes for CASSLGDRGYEQYF.